The 4 T cell receptor beta chains given below trace back to one sample, sequenced in a study of cytomegalovirus exposure and HLA in healthy donors. The PCR used 60 Vbeta and 13 Jbeta primers. Clones were sequenced by immunoSEQ multiplex PCR, and TCRdb holds only the in-frame ones, with some missing. The sample yields 86,000 or so clones, roughly 77% seen once. Material: PBMCs. These receptors all stem from a woman aged 35 to 49 in good health and CMV-seropositive.

The J gene is TRBJ2-7, the V gene TRBV7-2; D is ambiguous. The germline V and J ends were trimmed by 4 bases and 1 base, with 5 bases remaining between them. Germline loops: CDR1 SGHTA, CDR2 FQGNSA. The CDR3 loop spans 12 amino acids. The CDR3 region has the DNA TGTGCCAGCAGCTCAGTTTCCTACGAGCAGTACTTC. It yields the protein CASSSVSYEQYF.

The gene calls are TRBV18 and TRBJ2-3; D is perhaps TRBD1 (5 bases). This CDR3 contains 13 residues. V was clipped by 6 bases and J by 4 bases, with 11 bases between them. Germline V gene data show CDR1 as KGHSH and CDR2 as LQKENI. In DNA form, the CDR3 reads TGTGCCAGCTCCCCCAGGGATGCAGATACGCAGTATTTT. The encoded protein is CASSPRDADTQYF.

The chain carries TRBV19 and TRBJ1-2; TRBD1 is a possible D gene (5 bases). The length of the CDR3 is 15 residues. Germline V gene sequence: CDR1 LNHDA, CDR2 SQIVND (reference sequence). The V end was cut by 5 bases, the J end by 0 bases, with 13 bases between. The CDR3 reads CASSPQATTNYGYTF. CDR3 in DNA: TGTGCCAGTAGTCCACAGGCAACTACTAACTATGGCTACACCTTC.

The rearrangement links TRBV25-1 to TRBJ1-2, with D possibly matching TRBD1 (6 bases). CDR1 is MGHDK, CDR2 SYGVNS, per germline. V lost 5 bases, J lost 2 bases, and 12 bases lay in between. The CDR3 has 14 amino acids. The CDR3 spells CASSSVRGNYGYTF. The CDR3 DNA is TGTGCCAGCAGTTCCGTCAGGGGAAACTATGGCTACACCTTC.